This note documents a single T cell receptor beta chain sequence. In TCRdb, the 5' RACE reads were re-called with MiXCR into one record per CDR3 protein. The sample yields a few hundred thousand distinct CDR3 sequences, roughly 3.5% seen once. The CDR3 length is 14 residues. Germline CDR1 is SSHAT and CDR2 is FNYEAQ (reference sequence). Trimming removed 4 bases from V and 1 base from J; junction bases left unmatched: 2. The source of the sample is a study of T cells after yellow fever vaccination. The chain employs TRBV7-7 and TRBJ2-5; TRBD1 matches at 8 bases. This TCR came from a man younger than 30 who received the YFV17D yellow fever vaccine. This material consisted of PBMCs, taken on the day of the yellow fever booster vaccination. The CDR3 DNA reads as TGTGCCAGCAGCTCGACAGGGGTCCAAGAGACCCAGTACTTC. The encoded protein is CASSSTGVQETQYF.